The 17 T cell receptor beta chains reported below all come from one sample, sequenced in a study of cytomegalovirus exposure and HLA in healthy donors. The PCR used 60 Vbeta and 13 Jbeta primers. TCRdb keeps only in-frame clones here, not all; method: immunoSEQ multiplex PCR. The sample shows about 100,000 clones, 70% to 85% of them seen only once. The sequenced material came from PBMCs. Receptor source: a male donor in good health and CMV-seronegative.

The gene calls are TRBV7-6 and TRBJ2-3; 7 bases line up with TRBD2. The CDR3 totals 16 residues. V was clipped by 2 bases and J by 5 bases; unmatched bases: 10. Per germline, CDR1 SGHVS and CDR2 FNYEAQ. This chain's CDR3 is CASSLRSGNVGDTQYF. The CDR3, as DNA: TGTGCCAGCAGCTTACGGAGCGGGAACGTAGGAGATACGCAGTATTTT. Full variable domain (outside the CDR3, taken from reference TRBV7-6 and TRBJ2-3): GAGVSQSPRYKVTKRGQDVALRCDPISGHVSLYWYRQALGQGPEFLTYFNYEAQQDKSGLPNDRFSAERPEGSISTLTIQRTEQRDSAMYRCASSLRSGNVGDTQYFGPGTRLTVL.

This clone was detected only a few times. This chain uses TRBV4-1 with TRBJ2-7; TRBD1 aligns across 7 bases. Germline values: CDR1 MGHRA, CDR2 YSYEKL. The CDR3 is made up of 15 amino acids. Trimming took 4 bases from V and 4 from J; bases not matched to a gene: 10. The CDR3 bases are TGCGCCAGCAGCCGGGGCGAGGGACAGCCGTACGAGCAGTACTTC. Translating gives CASSRGEGQPYEQYF.

V is TRBV11-2 and J is TRBJ1-1; D unclear. The CDR3 loop spans 13 amino acids. Trimming stripped 4 bases from V and 5 bases from J, with 11 bases between. Germline CDR1 and CDR2: SGHAT and FQNNGV. CDR3 sequence: CASSYTGRTEAFF. The CDR3 nucleotides read TGTGCCAGCAGCTATACCGGGAGGACTGAAGCTTTCTTT.

This chain uses TRBV5-1 with TRBJ2-2, with a possible D match to TRBD2 (6 bases). The germline gives CDR1 SGHRS, CDR2 YFSETQ. Between the trimmed V and J ends, which lost 2 bases and 6 bases, there was a span of 14 bases. The CDR3 has 15 residues. CDR3 DNA: TGCGCCAGCAGCTTAGGACCGGGAGTGGCCGGGGAGCTGTTTTTT. Its translation is CASSLGPGVAGELFF.

This chain joins TRBV29-1 and TRBJ1-2; TRBD1 agrees at 10 bases. Germline V gene sequence: CDR1 SQVTM, CDR2 ANQGSEA. V trimming: 8 bases; J trimming: 4 bases; junction bases outside the gene matches: 16. The length of the CDR3 is 16 residues. DNA for the CDR3: TGCAGCACCACTCCACCGGGACAGGGGCTTAGCTATGGCTACACCTTC. Translated, it gives CSTTPPGQGLSYGYTF.

V gene TRBV6-6 combines with J gene TRBJ2-7, with TRBD1 as a possible D gene (6 bases). V shed 6 bases and J shed 2 bases, with 8 bases lying between them. Germline V gene sequence: CDR1 MNHNY, CDR2 SVGAGI (reference sequence). This CDR3 has 12 amino acids. The CDR3 region is CASRTGPYEQYF. The CDR3 DNA is TGTGCCAGCAGGACAGGACCCTACGAGCAGTACTTC.

The chain carries TRBV19 and TRBJ1-5; tentatively, D is TRBD1 (5 bases). V lost 6 bases to trimming and J lost 6 bases, with 9 bases between them. CDR3 length equals 12 residues. Germline V gene data show CDR1 as LNHDA and CDR2 as SQIVND (reference sequence). CDR3 DNA sequence: TGTGCCAGTAGCTCCAGGGCTCAGCCCCAGCATTTT. Amino acids: CASSSRAQPQHF.

The chain joins TRBV6-5 to TRBJ2-2; 12 bases are shared with TRBD1. V lost 5 bases, J lost 6 bases, and 1 base stayed unmatched. This CDR3 is built from 14 residues. Germline V gene data show CDR1 as MNHEY and CDR2 as SVGAGI. In nucleotides, the CDR3 is TGTGCCAGCAGTGGGACAGGGGGCTCCGGGGAGCTGTTTTTT. Translated, it gives CASSGTGGSGELFF.

The chain combines TRBV28 with TRBJ2-5; 10 positions match TRBD1. The J call is in doubt because the DNA end fits TRBJ2-7 better. The CDR3 spans 14 residues. Germline V gene data show CDR1 as MDHEN and CDR2 as SYDVKM. This chain's CDR3 is CASSLGDRGYEQYF. DNA for the CDR3: TGTGCCAGCAGTTTAGGGGACAGGGGTTACGAGCAGTACTTC.

V is TRBV18 and J is TRBJ2-7, with TRBD1 matching 7 bases. V shed 5 bases, J shed 4 bases, and the junction held 5 bases outside the gene matches. The CDR3 has 13 amino acids. CDR1 and CDR2 (germline): KGHSH, LQKENI. The CDR3 DNA sequence: TGTGCCAGCTCAGCCGGGACAGTGTACGAGCAGTACTTC. This sequence encodes CASSAGTVYEQYF.

The chain is built from TRBV27 and TRBJ2-7; 12 nucleotides align to TRBD2. The CDR3 runs to 20 residues. Trimming took 4 bases from V and 3 from J; bases not matched to a gene: 19. Per germline, CDR1 MNHEY and CDR2 SMNVEV (reference sequence). The CDR3 protein is CASSYARRLAGGLGHYEQYF. In nucleotides, the CDR3 is TGTGCCAGCAGTTATGCTCGCCGGCTAGCGGGAGGGCTAGGCCACTACGAGCAGTACTTC.

About this clone: The identical CDR3 is also encoded by other nucleotide sequences in the sample. J is TRBJ1-1 and V is TRBV30; D gene unclear. Germline assignment: CDR1 GTSNPN and CDR2 SVGIG (reference sequence). CDR3 length: 12 residues. Trimming shortened V by 2 bases and J by 0 bases, and 4 bases separated the two germline ends. The CDR3 loop reads CAWSPMNTEAFF. Here the CDR3 DNA reads TGTGCCTGGAGTCCAATGAACACTGAAGCTTTCTTT.

The rearrangement joins TRBV5-1 to TRBJ2-3, with D maybe TRBD2 (7 bases). The CDR3 runs 15 residues. From germline, CDR1 is SGHRS and CDR2 YFSETQ. V was cut by 2 bases and J by 5 bases, with 15 bases left in between. The CDR3 nucleotides are TGCGCCAGCAGCTTAGGGGGAGGGCCGGGAGATACGCAGTATTTT. Translation: CASSLGGGPGDTQYF.

Here the CDR3 DNA reads TGCGCCAGCAGCCAACATCGGGATAGCAATCAGCCCCAGCATTTT. Its translation is CASSQHRDSNQPQHF. The rearrangement joins TRBV4-1 to TRBJ1-5; D remains unclear. The V end was cut by 2 bases, the J end by 0 bases, with 8 bases between. Germline V lookup: CDR1 MGHRA, CDR2 YSYEKL. The CDR3 runs to 15 residues.

This clone was picked up one time. Other DNA variants within this sample encode the same CDR3. The chain combines TRBV28 with TRBJ2-3; 13 nucleotides agree with TRBD2. The trim removed 2 bases at V and 1 base at J, leaving 0 bases unmatched. The germline V gene encodes CDR1 MDHEN and CDR2 SYDVKM. The CDR3 covers 16 residues. CDR3 sequence: CASSLGLAGGTDTQYF. CDR3 nucleotides: TGTGCCAGCAGTTTAGGACTAGCGGGGGGCACAGATACGCAGTATTTT.

V gene TRBV5-1 combines with J gene TRBJ2-3; D unclear. Germline V gene data show CDR1 as SGHRS and CDR2 as YFSETQ. CDR3 length: 14 residues. Trimming shortened V by 4 bases and J by 4 bases, and 13 bases separated the two germline ends. DNA for the CDR3: TGCGCCAGCAGCCTTGTCTGGGCAGCAGATACGCAGTATTTT. Its translation is CASSLVWAADTQYF.

The chain employs TRBV5-6 and TRBJ1-3, with TRBD1 matching 7 bases. Germline V gene data show CDR1 as SGHDT and CDR2 as YYEEEE. The CDR3 extends over 14 amino acids. Trimming took 2 bases from V and 2 from J; bases not matched to a gene: 1. CDR3 protein: CASSLQGTGNTIYF. Here the CDR3 DNA reads TGTGCCAGCAGCTTACAGGGGACTGGAAACACCATATATTTT.